The source of this T cell receptor (beta chain) is a study of blood T cell repertoires in COVID-19. In the study overall: PBMCs, B-cell-depleted T cells, or T cells were the source of the cDNA or gDNA that made up the material.

Assay: immunoSEQ multiplex PCR; the TCRdb copy retains only in-frame clones and omits some. The table lists about 89,000 clones, about 91% of them singletons. In this sample, this clone turned up once. The source material was peripheral blood. The receptor was isolated from a human donor with active COVID-19. The donor label of this sample is uncertain.

In nucleotides, the CDR3 is TGTGCCAGCAGCTTCGGGACTTTCTCCTACAATGAGCAGTTCTTC. This codes for CASSFGTFSYNEQFF. The rearrangement uses TRBV7-2 and TRBJ2-1; possible D gene TRBD2, 6 bases. Germline CDR1 reads SGHTA; CDR2 reads FQGNSA. The CDR3 has 15 residues. The V end lost 3 bases, the J end lost 0 bases, and 9 bases lay between the germline ends.